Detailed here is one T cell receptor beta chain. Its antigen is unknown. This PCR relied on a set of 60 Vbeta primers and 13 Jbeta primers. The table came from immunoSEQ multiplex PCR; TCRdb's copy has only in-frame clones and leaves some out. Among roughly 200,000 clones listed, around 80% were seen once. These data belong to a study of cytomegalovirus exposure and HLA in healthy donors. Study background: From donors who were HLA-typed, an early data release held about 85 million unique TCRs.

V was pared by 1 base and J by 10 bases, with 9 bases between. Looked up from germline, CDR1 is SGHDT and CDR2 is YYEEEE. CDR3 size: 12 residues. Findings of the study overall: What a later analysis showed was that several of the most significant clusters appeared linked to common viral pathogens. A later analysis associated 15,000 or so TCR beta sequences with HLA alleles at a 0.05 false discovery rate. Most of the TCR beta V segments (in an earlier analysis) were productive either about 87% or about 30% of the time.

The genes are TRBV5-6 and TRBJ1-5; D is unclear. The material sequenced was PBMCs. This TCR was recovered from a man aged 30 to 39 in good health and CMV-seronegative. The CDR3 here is CASSLSPGPQHF. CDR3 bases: TGTGCCAGCAGCTTGTCCCCGGGACCCCAGCATTTT. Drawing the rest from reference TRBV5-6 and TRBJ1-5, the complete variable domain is DAGVTQSPTHLIKTRGQQVTLRCSPKSGHDTVSWYQQALGQGPQFIFQYYEEEERQRGNFPDRFSGHQFPNYSSELNVNALLLGDSALYLCASSLSPGPQHFGDGTRLSIL.